This passage covers 17 T cell receptor beta chains from one sample sequenced in a study of cytomegalovirus exposure and HLA in healthy donors. The PCR used 60 Vbeta and 13 Jbeta primers. The table came from immunoSEQ multiplex PCR; TCRdb's copy has only in-frame clones and leaves some out. The data contain fewer than 180,000 clones, about 64% of them seen just once; the ten biggest clones take up roughly 6.4%. Sequencing was done on a sample of PBMCs. Every receptor here comes from a woman aged 55-69 years in good health and CMV-seropositive.

This chain connects TRBV7-2 to TRBJ2-1, with TRBD2 matching over 7 bases. This CDR3 contains 17 residues. Germline CDR1 reads SGHTA; CDR2 reads FQGNSA. The V and J ends lost 1 base and 3 bases, in that order; junction bases with no gene match: 9. The CDR3 is CASSLVGGGSFYNEQFF. CDR3 DNA: TGTGCCAGCAGCTTAGTTGGTGGCGGGAGTTTCTACAATGAGCAGTTCTTC. Filled out from reference TRBV7-2 and TRBJ2-1, the complete variable domain reads GAGVSQSPSNKVTEKGKDVELRCDPISGHTALYWYRQSLGQGLEFLIYFQGNSAPDKSGLPSDRFSAERTGGSVSTLTIQRTQQEDSAVYLCASSLVGGGSFYNEQFFGPGTRLTVL.

This chain uses TRBV19 with TRBJ2-5; 12 positions agree with TRBD2. Germline-derived CDR1 and CDR2 are LNHDA and SQIVND (reference sequence). CDR3 length: 14 residues. After removal of 5 bases from V and 7 bases from J, the junction contained 5 bases not matched to a gene. Written as DNA, the CDR3 is TGTGCCAGTAGTCAAACTAGCGGGGGGTCGACCCAGTACTTC. This gives the protein CASSQTSGGSTQYF.

The chain joins TRBV18 to TRBJ2-2; 8 bases match TRBD2. The CDR3 length is 16 residues. Per germline, CDR1 KGHSH and CDR2 LQKENI. After removal of 1 base from V and 7 bases from J, the junction contained 8 bases not matched to a gene. The CDR3 here is CASSPLFGRASGELFF. The DNA of the CDR3 is TGTGCCAGCTCACCACTTTTCGGGAGGGCCAGCGGGGAGCTGTTTTTT.

The chain joins TRBV30 to TRBJ2-3; 10 nucleotides line up with TRBD2. Germline-derived CDR1 and CDR2 are GTSNPN and SVGIG (reference sequence). V shed 4 bases, J shed 4 bases, and the junction held 2 bases outside the gene matches. CDR3 size: 13 residues. CDR3: CAWTSGSSDTQYF. The CDR3 DNA reads as TGTGCCTGGACTAGCGGGAGCTCAGATACGCAGTATTTT. The full variable domain, rest sourced from reference TRBV30 and TRBJ2-3, is SQTIHQWPATLVQPVGSPLSLECTVEGTSNPNLYWYRQAAGRGLQLLFYSVGIGQISSEVPQNLSASRPQDRQFILSSKKLLLSDSGFYLCAWTSGSSDTQYFGPGTRLTVL.

V gene TRBV6-6 combines with J gene TRBJ1-1; D unclear. Trimming removed 6 bases from V and 2 bases from J, with 13 bases in between. The CDR3 loop spans 14 amino acids. The germline CDR1 and CDR2 sequences are MNHNY and SVGAGI (reference sequence). The CDR3 here is CASRYLTANTEAFF. The CDR3 coding sequence is TGTGCCAGCAGGTACCTTACAGCTAACACTGAAGCTTTCTTT.

This chain joins TRBV7-3 and TRBJ2-3; 9 bases are a match to TRBD2. V shed 8 bases, J shed 5 bases, and the junction held 2 bases outside the gene matches. The CDR3 totals 12 residues. Germline lookup yields CDR1 SGHTA and CDR2 FQGTGA. The CDR3 protein is CASGAGGDTQYF. The CDR3 DNA reads as TGTGCCAGCGGAGCGGGAGGAGATACGCAGTATTTT.

This clone appeared once. The chain uses TRBV7-6 and TRBJ2-1; 12 positions match TRBD2. The ends lost 1 base at V and 0 bases at J; junction bases unmatched: 4. CDR1 and CDR2 from the germline V gene are SGHVS and FNYEAQ. This CDR3 contains 18 residues. CDR3 region: CASSLGTSGTYSYNEQFF. CDR3 DNA sequence: TGTGCCAGCAGCTTAGGGACTAGCGGGACCTACTCCTACAATGAGCAGTTCTTC.

V usage is TRBV28 and J usage is TRBJ1-1, with TRBD1 matching over 9 bases. There are 13 residues in the CDR3. CDR1 is MDHEN, CDR2 SYDVKM, per germline. Trimming took 6 bases from V and 7 from J; bases not matched to a gene: 6. The CDR3 DNA follows: TGTGCCAGCAGCTCCCGACAGGGGGTTGAAGCTTTCTTT. This encodes CASSSRQGVEAFF.

In its sample, this clone was seen a few times. The rearrangement links TRBV20-1 to TRBJ1-1; no clear D gene. Germline assignment: CDR1 DFQATT and CDR2 SNEGSKA (reference sequence). The CDR3 has 11 residues. The DNA for the CDR3 is TGCAGCCCCCCGAAACGGACTGAAGCTTTCTTT. It encodes CSPPKRTEAFF.

This clone was detected a few times. The sample carries other DNA sequences with the same CDR3. This chain links TRBV7-6 with TRBJ2-1, with 14 bases that match TRBD2. J lost 6 bases, V lost 3 bases, and 1 base had no gene match. Germline CDR1 reads SGHVS; CDR2 reads FNYEAQ. The CDR3 is made up of 15 amino acids. This CDR3 reads CASSLGTSGSNEQFF. The CDR3 nucleotides are TGTGCCAGCAGCTTGGGGACTAGCGGGAGCAATGAGCAGTTCTTC.

This clone appeared a single time. This rearrangement joins TRBV25-1 to TRBJ2-2, with TRBD1 identical over 12 bases. V was clipped by 1 base and J by 4 bases; unmatched bases: 4. The length of the CDR3 is 17 residues. In germline, CDR1 is MGHDK, CDR2 SYGVNS. CDR3 residues: CASSEFGTGGRTGELFF. CDR3 nucleotides: TGTGCCAGCAGTGAATTCGGGACAGGGGGCCGCACCGGGGAGCTGTTTTTT.

This chain joins TRBV10-2 and TRBJ1-5; maybe TRBD1 (5 bases). The CDR3 totals 14 residues. CDR1 and CDR2 (germline): WSHSY, SAAADI. V shed 5 bases and J shed 7 bases, with 15 bases lying between them. For the CDR3, the DNA is TGCGCCAGCAGTCCCTCGGGCGGGACCCAGCCCCAGCATTTT. This gives the protein CASSPSGGTQPQHF.

This clone was observed a handful of times. The chain is built from TRBV18 and TRBJ1-3; D perhaps matches TRBD1 (6 bases). Trimming took off 2 bases at V and 0 bases at J, with 14 bases between the two ends. This CDR3 is built from 17 residues. Germline V gives CDR1 KGHSH, CDR2 LQKENI. The CDR3 protein is CASSPKGQLSSGNTIYF. As DNA, the CDR3 is TGTGCCAGCTCACCAAAGGGACAACTGAGCTCTGGAAACACCATATATTTT.

This chain connects TRBV4-1 to TRBJ2-7; possible D gene TRBD1, 6 bases. This CDR3 is built from 15 residues. Between the trimmed V and J ends, which lost 0 bases and 11 bases, there was a span of 20 bases. CDR1 MGHRA and CDR2 YSYEKL come from the germline V gene. CDR3 coding DNA: TGCGCCAGCAGCCAAGATCCAGGCAGGGGCTTGACAGAGTACTTC. Protein: CASSQDPGRGLTEYF.

The chain is built from TRBV9 and TRBJ2-7; D remains ambiguous. Germline V gives CDR1 SGDLS, CDR2 YYNGEE. The CDR3 totals 13 residues. Trimming pared 3 bases from V and 0 bases from J, leaving 7 bases between. The DNA for the CDR3 is TGTGCCAGCAGCGGACCAGGCTCCTACGAGCAGTACTTC. It yields the protein CASSGPGSYEQYF. Full variable domain (rest looked up from reference TRBV9 and TRBJ2-7): DSGVTQTPKHLITATGQRVTLRCSPRSGDLSVYWYQQSLDQGLQFLIQYYNGEERAKGNILERFSAQQFPDLHSELNLSSLELGDSALYFCASSGPGSYEQYFGPGTRLTVT.

Regarding this clone: This sample includes further DNA sequences coding for the same CDR3. The chain couples TRBV7-3 to TRBJ2-5, with D tentatively TRBD2 (6 bases). CDR1 is SGHTA, CDR2 FQGTGA, per germline. The CDR3 is 13 amino acids. Trimming pared 5 bases from V and 5 bases from J, leaving 12 bases between. This chain's CDR3 is CASSPSGVETQYF. The CDR3 bases are TGTGCCAGCAGCCCCTCGGGGGTGGAGACCCAGTACTTC.

This clone was detected a few times. The chain combines TRBV4-3 with TRBJ1-4; tentative D call: TRBD1 (5 bases). Deletions cut 3 bases from V and 3 bases from J, with 14 bases between. Per germline, CDR1 LGHNA and CDR2 YSLEER. There are 16 residues in the CDR3. CDR3: CASSQKVQGANEKLFF. For the CDR3, the DNA is TGCGCCAGCAGCCAGAAGGTGCAGGGTGCTAATGAAAAACTGTTTTTT.